The next 15 T cell receptor beta chains were all read from a single sample in a study of cytomegalovirus exposure and HLA in healthy donors. PCR involved 60 Vbeta and 13 Jbeta primers. Only in-frame clones appear in the TCRdb table, and some are missing; sequencing was by immunoSEQ multiplex PCR. The table has roughly 180,000 clones, roughly 80% seen once. Sequencing was performed on PBMCs. The receptor source for this set is a woman aged 18-29 years in good health and CMV-seronegative.

CDR3 sequence: CASSFRGTLGGTEAFF. CDR3 bases: TGTGCCAGCAGTTTCCGGGGCACTTTAGGGGGCACTGAAGCTTTCTTT. The gene calls are TRBV27 and TRBJ1-1; D might be TRBD1 (6 bases). The CDR3 has 16 residues. The germline gives CDR1 MNHEY, CDR2 SMNVEV (reference sequence). V was clipped by 3 bases and J by 4 bases, with 18 bases between them.

The chain joins TRBV11-2 to TRBJ2-1; D is unresolved. Germline V lookup: CDR1 SGHAT, CDR2 FQNNGV. V was shortened by 4 bases and J by 0 bases, with 10 bases between the two germline ends. The CDR3 is 15 residues long. CDR3 bases: TGTGCCAGCAGCTCTAAGCTTAGCTCCTACAATGAGCAGTTCTTC. The encoded protein is CASSSKLSSYNEQFF.

V is TRBV19 and J is TRBJ2-7, with D perhaps matching TRBD2 (5 bases). CDR1 is LNHDA and CDR2 is SQIVND in the germline V gene (reference sequence). V was shortened by 5 bases and J by 0 bases, with 11 bases between the two germline ends. The CDR3 totals 14 residues. Written as DNA, the CDR3 is TGTGCCAGTAGTTCGCGGAGGAGCTCCTACGAGCAGTACTTC. Protein: CASSSRRSSYEQYF. Complete variable domain (other parts from reference TRBV19 and TRBJ2-7): DGGITQSPKYLFRKEGQNVTLSCEQNLNHDAMYWYRQDPGQGLRLIYYSQIVNDFQKGDIAEGYSVSREKKESFPLTVTSAQKNPTAFYLCASSSRRSSYEQYFGPGTRLTVT.

The rearrangement joins TRBV6-4 to TRBJ1-2; TRBD1 is a possible D gene (6 bases). Germline V CDR1 and CDR2: MRHNA, SNTAGT. CDR3 size: 16 residues. V lost 3 bases and J lost 4, with 18 bases in between. As DNA, the CDR3 is TGTGCCAGCAGTGAAGCGCTCTCAGGGGCAGGCTATGGCTACACCTTC. It codes for CASSEALSGAGYGYTF.

A single count supports this clone. This chain links TRBV30 with TRBJ1-5, with a tentative D call TRBD1 (6 bases). The CDR3 length is 13 residues. In germline, CDR1 is GTSNPN, CDR2 SVGIG (reference sequence). The ends were cut back, 4 bases at V and 2 bases at J, with 9 bases in the middle. CDR3 residues: CAWKGVGNQPQHF. CDR3 DNA: TGTGCCTGGAAGGGGGTTGGCAATCAGCCCCAGCATTTT. The whole variable domain, remainder taken from reference TRBV30 and TRBJ1-5, is SQTIHQWPATLVQPVGSPLSLECTVEGTSNPNLYWYRQAAGRGLQLLFYSVGIGQISSEVPQNLSASRPQDRQFILSSKKLLLSDSGFYLCAWKGVGNQPQHFGDGTRLSIL.

The V call is TRBV7-9, the J call TRBJ1-2; TRBD1 aligns across 8 bases. V lost 4 bases and J lost 6; bases outside the gene matches: 1. Germline V gene lookup returns CDR1 SEHNR and CDR2 FQNEAQ (reference sequence). The CDR3 has 12 residues. This CDR3 reads CASSSGQDGYTF. For the CDR3, the DNA is TGTGCCAGCAGCTCGGGACAGGATGGCTACACCTTC.

The chain employs TRBV7-9 and TRBJ1-2, with a tentative D call TRBD1 (6 bases). CDR3 length equals 14 residues. V lost 3 bases to trimming and J lost 8 bases, with 16 bases between them. CDR1 is SEHNR and CDR2 is FQNEAQ in the germline V gene (reference sequence). This chain's CDR3 is CASSLSPGVFGYTF. Here the CDR3 DNA reads TGTGCCAGCAGCTTGTCTCCAGGGGTATTCGGCTACACCTTC.

The genes are TRBV23-1 and TRBJ1-1; D possibly corresponds to TRBD1 (5 bases). TRBV23-1 is flagged as an ORF with uncertain function. The V gene lost 0 bases and the J gene lost 3 bases, with 8 bases spanning the gap. CDR3 size: 14 residues. The CDR3 loop reads CASSQSGGDTEAFF. DNA of the CDR3: TGCGCCAGCAGTCAATCCGGGGGGGACACTGAAGCTTTCTTT.

V is TRBV4-2 and J is TRBJ2-7; TRBD2 matches 13 bases. V lost 0 bases, J lost 2 bases, and 13 bases stayed unmatched. Germline V CDR1 and CDR2: LGHNA, YNFKEQ. The CDR3 is 20 amino acids. The CDR3 coding sequence is TGTGCCAGCAGCCAAGACGGCCCCACTAGCGGGAGGGCCTTCGCCTACGAGCAGTACTTC. As protein: CASSQDGPTSGRAFAYEQYF.

The chain combines TRBV5-1 with TRBJ2-4, with D perhaps matching TRBD2 (7 bases). Per germline, CDR1 SGHRS and CDR2 YFSETQ. V was cut by 4 bases and J by 6 bases, with 20 bases left in between. CDR3 length: 16 residues. CDR3 region: CASSPDGGPGGNIQYF. The CDR3 DNA reads TGCGCCAGCAGCCCCGACGGGGGGCCGGGTGGAAACATTCAGTACTTC.

The chain joins TRBV7-8 to TRBJ1-1; D is possibly TRBD1 (6 bases). The V gene's germline CDR1 is SGHVS and CDR2 FQNEAQ. The CDR3 runs 17 residues. Trimming removed 0 bases at V and 4 bases at J, with 18 bases between. The CDR3 protein is CASSLANSNRVGTEAFF. For the CDR3, the DNA is TGTGCCAGCAGCTTAGCCAATTCCAACAGGGTGGGCACTGAAGCTTTCTTT.

The chain uses TRBV11-3 and TRBJ2-3; TRBD1 is a possible D gene (6 bases). The germline CDR1 and CDR2 sequences are SGHNT and YENEEA. The CDR3 runs 16 residues. V shed 2 bases and J shed 6 bases, with 18 bases lying between them. CDR3 in DNA: TGTGCCAGCAGCTTAACCCTCGACAGGCCGCGGGATACGCAGTATTTT. Translated, it gives CASSLTLDRPRDTQYF.

CDR3 sequence (DNA): TGTGCCAGCGTACGGACTAGCGGAGTCACCGGGGAGCTGTTTTTT. Protein: CASVRTSGVTGELFF. The chain carries TRBV27 and TRBJ2-2; TRBD2 matches at 10 bases. The germline CDR1 and CDR2 sequences are MNHEY and SMNVEV (reference sequence). The CDR3 spans 15 residues. V shed 8 bases, J shed 4 bases, and the junction held 7 bases outside the gene matches.

This rearrangement joins TRBV5-4 to TRBJ2-5, with a tentative D call TRBD2 (7 bases). The germline V and J ends were trimmed by 7 bases and 5 bases, with 18 bases remaining between them. Looked up from germline, CDR1 is SGHNT and CDR2 is YYREEE (reference sequence). The CDR3 is 14 residues long. CDR3 protein: CASGNTRGGETQYF. CDR3 DNA sequence: TGTGCCAGCGGCAACACCAGGGGAGGGGAGACCCAGTACTTC.

The gene calls are TRBV11-3 and TRBJ2-5, with a possible D match to TRBD2 (6 bases). Trimming cost V 5 bases and J 0 bases, with 10 bases left between them. Germline V CDR1 and CDR2: SGHNT, YENEEA. This CDR3 is built from 14 residues. The CDR3 bases are TGTGCCAGCAGCCGGGGGACCGACCAAGAGACCCAGTACTTC. It is translated as CASSRGTDQETQYF.